This T cell receptor beta chain was sequenced during a study of breast tumors, draining lymph nodes, adjacent tissues. Whole-study findings and limits: Tumor repertoires ranked between lymph nodes and nontumor tissue in diversity, with V and J gene preferences. Luminal-like breast cancer showed significantly greater tumor-nontumor repertoire similarity than basal-like breast cancer did. Findings are consistent with lymph node origin and intratumoral expansion of most tumor T cells.

In this sample, this clonotype turned up many times. Its antigen is as yet unknown. Axillary draining lymph nodes of breast cancer patients supplied the node samples. Germline V gives CDR1 LNHDA, CDR2 SQIVND (reference sequence). V was shortened by 5 bases and J by 4 bases, with 6 bases between the two germline ends. This CDR3 is 12 amino acids long. MiXCR was run by TCRdb on the multiplex PCR reads, yielding one entry per CDR3 protein. Of some 170,000 distinct CDR3 sequences listed, around 33% are singletons. Specimen: axillary lymph node tissue. V is TRBV19 and J is TRBJ1-5, with D unresolved. The TCR was taken from a female donor with breast cancer. Some clones in this sample may be carry-over from other donors' samples. DNA of the CDR3: TGTGCCAGTAGTCGTGTGAATCAGCCCCAGCATTTT. Its protein is CASSRVNQPQHF. Drawing the rest from reference TRBV19 and TRBJ1-5, the complete variable domain is DGGITQSPKYLFRKEGQNVTLSCEQNLNHDAMYWYRQDPGQGLRLIYYSQIVNDFQKGDIAEGYSVSREKKESFPLTVTSAQKNPTAFYLCASSRVNQPQHFGDGTRLSIL.